This section outlines one T cell receptor (beta chain) sequence together with its context. As processed by the authors: Cell counts per sample came from amplifying reference gene primers. The data were produced by immunoSEQ multiplex PCR, yet TCRdb's version contains in-frame clones alone and is incomplete. The V and J calls and the clone size are those of that table, but D and trimming were determined from the DNA. The sample holds about 210,000 clones, 82% seen once. The data originate from a study of blood T cell repertoires in COVID-19. The V gene end was trimmed by 6 bases and the J gene end by 6 bases; junction bases not matched to a gene: 7. Germline CDR1 and CDR2: MNHEY and SVGAGI. The CDR3 loop spans 14 amino acids.

The chain employs TRBV6-5 and TRBJ2-7; 11 nucleotides align to TRBD2. Source material: peripheral blood. The receptor was isolated from a woman aged 35 to 49 with acute or convalescent COVID-19. CDR3 sequence (DNA): TGTGCCAGCAGCGGGACTAGCGGAGTCAGCGAGCAGTACTTC. It yields the protein CASSGTSGVSEQYF.